These T cell receptor beta chains were read from a single sample in a study of PD-1 blockade in classical Hodgkin lymphoma. Sequenced by immunoSEQ multiplex PCR; TCRdb stores in-frame clones only, minus some. The sample shows tens of thousands of clones, roughly 90% of them seen only once. The material was peripheral blood mononuclear cells (PBMCs), obtained at baseline. These receptors were obtained from a human donor with classical Hodgkin lymphoma. Both conserved end residues are part of each CDR3. The D gene is left open where the match is weak. For some rows the clone size is stated as once, few or many, or as a class when expanded; others skip it.

D,size,V,J,CDR3,DNA
NA,NA,TRBV7-2,TRBJ1-3,CASSWPGSLDGNTIYF,TGTGCCAGCAGCTGGCCCGGGAGCCTCGACGGAAACACCATATATTTT
NA,NA,TRBV9,TRBJ1-4,CASSPRQATGEKLFF,TGTGCCAGCAGCCCAAGACAGGCCACAGGAGAAAAACTGTTTTTT
TRBD2,NA,TRBV11-2,TRBJ2-1,CASSFLLAGPSLYNEQFF,TGTGCCAGCAGCTTTTTACTAGCGGGCCCGTCCCTCTACAATGAGCAGTTCTTC
TRBD1,NA,TRBV7-6,TRBJ1-3,CASSLGQGQGNTIYF,TGTGCCAGCAGCTTAGGACAGGGGCAAGGAAACACCATATATTTT
NA,NA,TRBV19,TRBJ1-4,CASSHNTAANEKLFF,TGTGCCAGTAGTCATAATACTGCGGCTAATGAAAAACTGTTTTTT
NA,NA,TRBV21-1,TRBJ2-2,CASSNLAGENTGELFF,TGTGCCAGCAGCAACTTAGCGGGAGAGAACACCGGGGAGCTGTTTTTT
TRBD2,once,TRBV28,TRBJ2-7,CASTRPVSGRAASEQYF,TGTGCCAGCACCCGACCTGTGAGCGGGAGGGCCGCCTCCGAGCAGTACTTC
NA,NA,TRBV7-6,TRBJ2-5,CASSLLVFGAGQETQYF,TGTGCCAGCAGCCTATTAGTATTCGGCGCAGGGCAAGAGACCCAGTACTTC
NA,NA,TRBV30,TRBJ1-5,CAAEDSRNQPQHF,TGTGCCGCGGAGGACAGCCGCAATCAGCCCCAGCATTTT
TRBD2,NA,TRBV5-1,TRBJ2-7,CASSLAWTSGVYEQYF,TGCGCCAGCAGCTTGGCCTGGACTAGCGGAGTCTACGAGCAGTACTTC
NA,NA,TRBV19,TRBJ2-1,CASSAAAAGEQFF,TGTGCCAGTAGTGCAGCAGCTGCGGGTGAGCAGTTCTTC
NA,NA,TRBV28,TRBJ2-3,CASSHRTGLRGGTDTQYF,TGTGCCAGCAGTCATAGGACAGGGTTAAGGGGGGGGACAGATACGCAGTATTTT
NA,NA,TRBV19,TRBJ2-2,CASSIWGDTGELFF,TGTGCCAGTAGTATCTGGGGGGACACCGGGGAGCTGTTTTTT
NA,NA,TRBV2,TRBJ2-3,CASSSTNPDTQYF,TGTGCCAGCAGTTCGACAAATCCCGATACGCAGTATTTT
NA,NA,TRBV4-1,TRBJ1-5,CASSHGGEGNQPQHF,TGCGCCAGCAGCCATGGGGGGGAGGGCAATCAGCCCCAGCATTTT
TRBD1,NA,TRBV29-1,TRBJ1-2,CSADSSDRGYGYTF,TGCAGCGCCGACTCCTCGGACAGGGGCTATGGCTACACCTTC
TRBD2,NA,TRBV5-1,TRBJ2-5,CASSLGPAGGEETQYF,TGCGCCAGCAGCTTGGGGCCAGCGGGAGGGGAAGAGACCCAGTACTTC
NA,once,TRBV18,TRBJ1-4,CASSRSQGTNEKLFF,TGTGCCAGCTCACGCTCGCAGGGTACGAATGAAAAACTGTTTTTT
TRBD2,NA,TRBV6-1,TRBJ2-3,CASSEAPLLAGSGGDTQYF,TGTGCCAGCAGTGAAGCACCACTACTAGCGGGGTCCGGGGGAGATACGCAGTATTTT
NA,NA,TRBV7-9,TRBJ2-5,CASSLVVRGADETQYF,TGTGCCAGCAGCTTAGTTGTGCGGGGCGCCGATGAGACCCAGTACTTC
NA,NA,TRBV7-9,TRBJ2-1,CASSFGLYNEQFF,TGTGCCAGCAGCTTTGGCCTCTACAATGAGCAGTTCTTC
NA,NA,TRBV5-5,TRBJ2-7,CASMGLAFHEQYF,TGTGCCAGCATGGGACTGGCATTCCACGAGCAGTACTTC
NA,NA,TRBV6-1,TRBJ1-1,CAAYPGGGMNTEAFF,TGTGCCGCTTACCCCGGGGGGGGAATGAACACTGAAGCTTTCTTT
NA,few,TRBV19,TRBJ2-6,CASRTSGANVLTF,TGTGCCAGTAGGACCTCTGGGGCCAACGTCCTGACTTTC
NA,NA,TRBV18,TRBJ2-7,CASSPPGDEQYF,TGTGCCAGCTCACCACCAGGGGACGAGCAGTACTTC
NA,NA,TRBV27,TRBJ2-2,CASMGFRTGELFF,TGTGCCAGCATGGGGTTCCGGACCGGGGAGCTGTTTTTT
TRBD1,NA,TRBV6-1,TRBJ2-7,CASSETGFGAYEQYF,TGTGCCAGCAGTGAGACAGGGTTTGGCGCCTACGAGCAGTACTTC
NA,NA,TRBV6-1,TRBJ1-1,CASSEEWLRAFF,TGTGCCAGCAGTGAAGAATGGTTGAGGGCTTTCTTT
NA,NA,TRBV29-1,TRBJ1-5,CSVEVAGKRSNQPQHF,TGCAGCGTTGAGGTTGCAGGGAAGCGTAGCAATCAGCCCCAGCATTTT
NA,NA,TRBV7-2,TRBJ1-2,CASSLSSTGVGYTF,TGTGCCAGCAGCTTAAGTTCCACGGGGGTTGGCTACACCTTC
TRBD1,NA,TRBV28,TRBJ2-7,CASSLFRQGGDEQYF,TGTGCCAGCAGTTTATTTAGACAGGGCGGAGACGAGCAGTACTTC
NA,NA,TRBV18,TRBJ2-7,CASSPGITSYEQYF,TGTGCCAGCTCACCAGGGATCACCTCCTACGAGCAGTACTTC
NA,NA,TRBV13,TRBJ1-3,CASSLGASGGNTIYF,TGTGCCAGCAGCCTTGGGGCCTCGGGTGGAAACACCATATATTTT
NA,NA,TRBV27,TRBJ2-1,CASSLRQGSSYNEQFF,TGTGCCAGCAGTTTACGTCAGGGGAGCTCCTACAATGAGCAGTTCTTC
NA,once,TRBV28,TRBJ2-7,CASSLRNYEQYF,TGTGCCAGCAGTCTACGCAACTACGAGCAGTACTTC
TRBD2,NA,TRBV11-3,TRBJ2-2,CASSAGGTGELFF,TGTGCCAGCAGCGCCGGGGGGACCGGGGAGCTGTTTTTT
NA,NA,TRBV27,TRBJ2-1,CASSPGVSSYNEQFF,TGTGCCAGCAGTCCGGGGGTTAGCTCCTACAATGAGCAGTTCTTC
NA,NA,TRBV2,TRBJ2-1,CASSDYGSGEQFF,TGTGCCAGCAGTGATTACGGGTCGGGTGAGCAGTTCTTC
TRBD1,NA,TRBV7-2,TRBJ1-3,CASSGGTGRNTIYF,TGTGCCAGCAGCGGGGGGACAGGGAGAAACACCATATATTTT
NA,NA,TRBV7-6,TRBJ2-7,CASSLDGPGEQYF,TGTGCCAGCAGTCTGGACGGCCCGGGGGAGCAGTACTTC
TRBD1,NA,TRBV27,TRBJ2-7,CASSQSGRGQGSYEQYF,TGTGCCAGCAGTCAATCAGGTCGCGGACAGGGTTCCTACGAGCAGTACTTC
NA,NA,TRBV9,TRBJ2-3,CASSVGSVPLSLGTDTQYF,TGTGCCAGCAGCGTAGGCTCGGTCCCTTTGTCCCTCGGCACAGATACGCAGTATTTT
NA,once,TRBV18,TRBJ2-3,CASSPQFGGQITDTQYF,TGTGCCAGCTCACCACAGTTCGGGGGACAAATCACAGATACGCAGTATTTT
NA,NA,TRBV18,TRBJ2-7,CASSRRLGNDEQYF,TGTGCCAGCTCACGTAGGTTAGGGAACGACGAGCAGTACTTC
NA,NA,TRBV10-3,TRBJ2-5,CAISPSFVETQYF,TGTGCCATCAGCCCTAGCTTTGTAGAGACCCAGTACTTC
TRBD2,NA,TRBV29-1,TRBJ2-2,CSAALWVAGVVGELFF,TGCAGCGCTGCCCTTTGGGTAGCGGGAGTAGTCGGGGAGCTGTTTTTT
NA,NA,TRBV19,TRBJ2-2,CASSKDTQPGELFF,TGTGCCAGTAGTAAGGACACCCAGCCCGGGGAGCTGTTTTTT